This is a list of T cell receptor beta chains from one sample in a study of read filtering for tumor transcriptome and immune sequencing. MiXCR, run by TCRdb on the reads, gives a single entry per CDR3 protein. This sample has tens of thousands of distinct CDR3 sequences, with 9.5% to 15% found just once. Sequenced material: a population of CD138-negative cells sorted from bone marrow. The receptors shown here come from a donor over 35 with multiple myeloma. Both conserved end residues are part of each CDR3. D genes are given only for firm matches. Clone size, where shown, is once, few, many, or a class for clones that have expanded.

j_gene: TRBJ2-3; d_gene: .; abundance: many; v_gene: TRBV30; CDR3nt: TGTGCCTGGAGTGTAGGGGGTTTCCGTAGCACAGATACGCAGTATTTT; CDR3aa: CAWSVGGFRSTDTQYF
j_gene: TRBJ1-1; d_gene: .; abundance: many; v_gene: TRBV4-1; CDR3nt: TGCGCCAGCAGCCAAGAACTATCAGGGTTCAGGATGAACACTGAAGCTTTCTTT; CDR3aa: CASSQELSGFRMNTEAFF
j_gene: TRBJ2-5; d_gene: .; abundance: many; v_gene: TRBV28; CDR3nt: TGTGCCAGCAGTTCTGGGGCCCAAGAGACCCAGTACTTC; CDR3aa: CASSSGAQETQYF
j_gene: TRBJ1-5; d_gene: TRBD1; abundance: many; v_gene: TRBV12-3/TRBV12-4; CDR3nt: TGTGCCAGCAGTAAGGACAGGGTAGAGGATCAGCCCCAGCATTTT; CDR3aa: CASSKDRVEDQPQHF
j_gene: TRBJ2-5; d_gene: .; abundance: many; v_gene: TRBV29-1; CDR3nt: TGCAGCGTTGAGAGGGCAGGCGCCTCTGTAACCCAGTACTTC; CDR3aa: CSVERAGASVTQYF
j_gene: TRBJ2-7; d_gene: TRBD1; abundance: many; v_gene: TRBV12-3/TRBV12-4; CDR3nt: TGTGCCAGCAGTTTATGGACAGGGGACCACGAGCAGTACTTC; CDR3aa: CASSLWTGDHEQYF
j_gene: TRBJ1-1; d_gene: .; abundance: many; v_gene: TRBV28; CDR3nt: TGTGCCAGCAGTGGGCGTCGTGAAGCTTTCTTT; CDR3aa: CASSGRREAFF
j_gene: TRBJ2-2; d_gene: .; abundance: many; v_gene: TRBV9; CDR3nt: TGTGCCAGCAGCGTAGGGAACACCGGGGAGCTGTTTTTT; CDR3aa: CASSVGNTGELFF
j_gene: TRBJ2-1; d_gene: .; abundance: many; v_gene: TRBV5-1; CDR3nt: TGCGCCAGCAGCTTGGAGATGGGCCTGTACAATGAGCAGTTCTTC; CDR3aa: CASSLEMGLYNEQFF
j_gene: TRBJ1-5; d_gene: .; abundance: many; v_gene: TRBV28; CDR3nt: TGTGCCAGCAGTTCTAAAACCGGGACATTTAATCAGCCCCAGCATTTT; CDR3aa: CASSSKTGTFNQPQHF
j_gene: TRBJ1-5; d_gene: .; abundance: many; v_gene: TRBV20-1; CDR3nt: TGCAGTGCTAGAGATAGTTCGCGTTCTGCGGGGGTAAATCAGCCCCAGCATTTT; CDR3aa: CSARDSSRSAGVNQPQHF
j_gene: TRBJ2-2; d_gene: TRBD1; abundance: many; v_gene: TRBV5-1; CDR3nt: TGCGCCAGCAGCCCGGGACAGGGCACCGGGGAGCTGTTTTTT; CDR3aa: CASSPGQGTGELFF
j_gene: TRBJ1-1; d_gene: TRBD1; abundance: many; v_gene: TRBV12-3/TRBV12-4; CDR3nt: TGTGCCAGCAGTTCCTGGACAGGGGGCACTGAAGCTTTCTTT; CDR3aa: CASSSWTGGTEAFF
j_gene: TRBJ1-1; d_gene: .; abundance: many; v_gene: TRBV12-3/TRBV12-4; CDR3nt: TGTGCCAGCAGTTTATCACAGGGGAACACTGAAGCTTTCTTT; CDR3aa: CASSLSQGNTEAFF
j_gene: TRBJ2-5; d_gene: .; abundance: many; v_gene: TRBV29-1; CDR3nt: TGCAGCGTTGAAGATTCGGGCCGCGAGACCCAGTACTTC; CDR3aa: CSVEDSGRETQYF
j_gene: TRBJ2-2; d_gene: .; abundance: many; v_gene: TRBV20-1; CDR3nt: TGCAGTGCCCTGGGCCCCGCTCCCGGGGAGCTGTTTTTT; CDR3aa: CSALGPAPGELFF
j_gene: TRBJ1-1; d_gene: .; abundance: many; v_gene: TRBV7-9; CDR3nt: TGTGCCAGCAGCTCGGGACGTGAGTTT; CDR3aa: CASSSGREF
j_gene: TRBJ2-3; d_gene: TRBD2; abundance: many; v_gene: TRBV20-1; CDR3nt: TGCAGTGCTAGAGCCCTAGCGGGAGGCCATAGCACAGATACGCAGTATTTT; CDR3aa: CSARALAGGHSTDTQYF
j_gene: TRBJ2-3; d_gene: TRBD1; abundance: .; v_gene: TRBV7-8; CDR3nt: TGTGCCAGCAGCGAGCCGGGACAGGGGCCCCAGAATACGCCGTATTTT; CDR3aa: CASSEPGQGPQNTPYF
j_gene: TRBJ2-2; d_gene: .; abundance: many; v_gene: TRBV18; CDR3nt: TGTGCCAGCTCACCAATGGCGGGCGCGAACACCGGGGAGCTGTTTTTT; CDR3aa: CASSPMAGANTGELFF